This T cell receptor (beta chain) was profiled in a study of blood T cell repertoires in COVID-19. The overall study: Samples of COVID-19 (acute and convalescent) were obtained from the United States, Italy and Spain. PBMCs, B-cell-depleted T cells, or T cells provided the cDNA or gDNA that made up the material.

The CDR3 consists of 13 residues. CDR1 and CDR2 from the germline V gene are SNHLY and FYNNEI. V dropped 8 bases and J dropped 1 base, with 11 bases sitting between them. Original methodology: Amplification from reference gene primers served as the basis for estimated nucleated cell counts. TCRdb keeps only in-frame clones here, not all; method: immunoSEQ multiplex PCR. The V and J calls and the clone size are those of that table, but D and trimming were determined from the DNA. The data contain about 270,000 clones, 89% of them seen just once; the ten biggest clones take up 2% to 2.5%. Sample: peripheral blood. The receptor comes from a man in his fifties or sixties with acute or convalescent COVID-19. The V and J genes are TRBV2 and TRBJ2-5, with TRBD1 as a possible D gene (6 bases). CDR3 coding DNA: TGTGCCAGCGGCGACAGGCCCCAAGAGACCCAGTACTTC. Translation: CASGDRPQETQYF.